This TCR beta chain was captured by sequencing in a study of PD-1 blockade in classical Hodgkin lymphoma. Overall study findings and caveats: Prior therapy or disease activity may underlie the repertoire differences, whose causes remain undefined. Lower baseline TCR diversity was reported for newly diagnosed patients than for healthy donors.

On this clone itself: What it binds is unknown.

Only in-frame clones appear in the TCRdb table, and some are missing; sequencing was by immunoSEQ multiplex PCR. Of nearly 35,000 clones in the sample, 85% to 90% are singletons; the top ten hold about 0.22%. As for time point: newly diagnosed, previously untreated cHL patient sample. CD4+ T cells were purified from thawed PBMCs by negative selection. Comparison used PBMCs from newly diagnosed, untreated classical Hodgkin lymphoma. CDR3 length: 18 residues. Germline V lookup: CDR1 KGHSH, CDR2 LQKENI. J gave up 4 bases and V 6 bases, and 15 bases lay outside the gene matches. Sample: CD4+ T cells from blood. The receptor was derived from a human donor with classical Hodgkin lymphoma. The rearrangement uses TRBV18 and TRBJ2-7; 13 bases line up with TRBD2. CDR3 DNA: TGTGCCAGCTCCTCCCAGAGACTAGCGGGGGGCTATACGTACGAGCAGTACTTC. Protein product: CASSSQRLAGGYTYEQYF. Based on the CDR3 plus reference TRBV18 and TRBJ2-7, the full variable domain is NAGVMQNPRHLVRRRGQEARLRCSPMKGHSHVYWYRQLPEEGLKFMVYLQKENIIDESGMPKERFSAEFPKEGPSILRIQQVVRGDSAAYFCASSSQRLAGGYTYEQYFGPGTRLTVT.